This paragraph covers one TCR beta chain sequence. This record comes from a study of T-cell memory formation after mild COVID-19. TCRdb reprocessed the 5' RACE reads with MiXCR, giving one entry per CDR3 protein. Among about 57,000 distinct CDR3 sequences listed, less than 15% were seen once. There are 21 residues in the CDR3. V dropped 4 bases and J dropped 0 bases, with 25 bases sitting between them. The chain uses TRBV12-3 or TRBV12-4 and TRBJ1-6; no definite D call. Input material: PBMCs or a T cell subset sorted from them (not recorded which). This receptor was taken from a man aged 18-30 years who had mild COVID-19 (a few samples of this study predate the infection). Cell type and time point are not known. CDR3 in DNA: TGTGCCAGCAGTTCCGTTGAGAGGTTTACCCCCCGGAGCTCCTATAATTCACCCCTCCACTTT. It codes for CASSSVERFTPRSSYNSPLHF.